The rows below give T cell receptor beta chains drawn from one sample of a study. TCRdb called the 5' RACE reads again in MiXCR, with one record for every CDR3 protein. The sample consists of more than 7,500 distinct CDR3 sequences, 12% to 15% of them appearing once. The sequencing input was Tregs sorted from blood. These receptors came from a female donor with breast cancer. Each CDR3 is given with its conserved first and last residue. The order of the fields is clone size, J gene, D gene, V gene, CDR3 protein, CDR3 DNA. A D gene is named only where the DNA matches it firmly. Size tells how often a clone was seen (once, few, many) or the class of an expanded clone, and some rows leave it out.

size: NA
J: TRBJ2-1
D: NA
V: TRBV7-8
CDR3: CASSSTTSSNEQFF
DNA: TGTGCCAGCAGTTCAACCACTAGCTCCAACGAGCAGTTCTTC

size: NA
J: TRBJ1-5
D: NA
V: TRBV6-1
CDR3: CASSGGGGWNQPQHF
DNA: TGTGCCAGCAGCGGGGGGGGGGGTTGGAATCAGCCCCAGCATTTT

size: many
J: TRBJ2-1
D: NA
V: TRBV20-1
CDR3: CSVSSVGGLSSYNEQFF
DNA: TGCAGTGTTTCATCGGTTGGGGGACTTAGCTCCTACAATGAGCAGTTCTTC

size: medium-sized
J: TRBJ2-2
D: NA
V: TRBV6-1
CDR3: CASSGGVKTGELFF
DNA: TGTGCCAGCAGCGGAGGGGTCAAAACCGGGGAGCTGTTTTTT

size: few
J: TRBJ2-7
D: NA
V: TRBV6-5
CDR3: CASREREDSSQYF
DNA: TGTGCCAGCAGGGAACGGGAGGACAGCTCCCAGTACTTC

size: NA
J: TRBJ2-7
D: TRBD2
V: TRBV20-1
CDR3: CSARVTSGTIEQYF
DNA: TGCAGCGCTAGGGTGACTAGCGGGACAATCGAGCAGTACTTC

size: few
J: TRBJ2-2
D: NA
V: TRBV27
CDR3: CASRSHTNTGELFF
DNA: TGTGCCAGCCGTTCACACACGAACACCGGGGAGCTGTTTTTT

size: medium-sized
J: TRBJ1-1
D: TRBD1
V: TRBV9
CDR3: CASSVSGRGQGAEAFF
DNA: TGTGCCAGCAGCGTAAGCGGTAGGGGGCAGGGGGCTGAAGCTTTCTTT

size: medium-sized
J: TRBJ2-5
D: NA
V: TRBV7-2
CDR3: CASSPYRVETQYF
DNA: TGTGCCAGCAGCCCGTACCGGGTGGAGACCCAGTACTTC

size: many
J: TRBJ1-1
D: NA
V: TRBV18
CDR3: CASSPLLWGSGGNTEAFF
DNA: TGTGCCAGCTCACCTCTTTTATGGGGATCCGGAGGGAACACTGAAGCTTTCTTT

size: many
J: TRBJ2-2
D: NA
V: TRBV9
CDR3: CASSSRTANTGELFF
DNA: TGTGCCAGCAGCTCGAGGACGGCGAACACCGGGGAGCTGTTTTTT

size: NA
J: TRBJ2-3
D: TRBD2
V: TRBV5-1
CDR3: CASSHPGTRGSPYTDTQYF
DNA: TGCGCCAGCAGCCACCCCGGGACTAGGGGGAGTCCCTACACAGATACGCAGTATTTT

size: NA
J: TRBJ2-3
D: TRBD2
V: TRBV5-1
CDR3: CASSLRPASGKRDTQYF
DNA: TGCGCCAGCAGCTTGCGCCCTGCTAGCGGGAAGAGGGATACGCAGTATTTT

size: medium-sized
J: TRBJ1-5
D: TRBD1
V: TRBV23-1
CDR3: CASSPQGGHQPQHF
DNA: TGCGCCAGCAGTCCCCAGGGGGGTCATCAGCCCCAGCATTTT

size: NA
J: TRBJ2-1
D: NA
V: TRBV5-1
CDR3: CASSFGTPYNEQFF
DNA: TGCGCCAGCAGCTTTGGCACCCCGTACAATGAGCAGTTCTTC

size: many
J: TRBJ2-3
D: NA
V: TRBV28
CDR3: CASSFSRGQGGGTDTQYF
DNA: TGTGCCAGCAGTTTCTCGAGGGGGCAGGGGGGAGGCACAGATACGCAGTATTTT

size: NA
J: TRBJ2-7
D: TRBD2
V: TRBV5-1
CDR3: CASSALPGLAGHIEQYF
DNA: TGCGCCAGCAGCGCCTTACCGGGACTAGCGGGACATATCGAGCAGTACTTC

size: medium-sized
J: TRBJ2-5
D: NA
V: TRBV5-5
CDR3: CASSFGYGVETQYF
DNA: TGTGCCAGCAGCTTCGGATACGGGGTGGAGACCCAGTACTTC

size: medium-sized
J: TRBJ1-1
D: NA
V: TRBV20-1
CDR3: CSARDVGQSYTEAFF
DNA: TGCAGTGCTAGAGATGTAGGACAGAGTTACACTGAAGCTTTCTTT

size: medium-sized
J: TRBJ2-7
D: NA
V: TRBV7-9
CDR3: CASSLEAVNEQYF
DNA: TGTGCCAGCAGCTTAGAAGCAGTGAACGAGCAGTACTTC

size: many
J: TRBJ1-5
D: NA
V: TRBV4-1
CDR3: CASSPRGEGQPQHF
DNA: TGCGCCAGCAGCCCCAGGGGAGAGGGTCAGCCCCAGCATTTT

size: medium-sized
J: TRBJ1-5
D: TRBD1
V: TRBV6-1
CDR3: CASSWTGKGSQPQHF
DNA: TGTGCCAGCAGTTGGACAGGGAAAGGAAGTCAGCCCCAGCATTTT

size: many
J: TRBJ2-6
D: NA
V: TRBV3-1
CDR3: CASSQDPFRQILRSGANVLTF
DNA: TGTGCCAGCAGCCAAGATCCCTTTCGACAGATCCTTCGCTCTGGGGCCAACGTCCTGACTTTC

size: medium-sized
J: TRBJ2-5
D: NA
V: TRBV4-3
CDR3: CASSQDTRSEETQYF
DNA: TGCGCCAGCAGCCAAGATACACGGTCTGAAGAGACCCAGTACTTC

size: many
J: TRBJ2-1
D: NA
V: TRBV3-1
CDR3: CASSQDGSRPEQFF
DNA: TGTGCCAGCAGCCAAGATGGCAGCCGCCCTGAGCAGTTCTTC

size: NA
J: TRBJ1-3
D: NA
V: TRBV24-1
CDR3: CATSDRGSGNTIYF
DNA: TGTGCCACCAGTGACAGGGGCTCTGGAAACACCATATATTTT

size: medium-sized
J: TRBJ2-2
D: NA
V: TRBV5-1
CDR3: CASSLYELAGELFF
DNA: TGCGCCAGCAGCTTGTATGAGTTAGCCGGGGAGCTGTTTTTT

size: many
J: TRBJ2-5
D: TRBD2
V: TRBV20-1
CDR3: CRARLAPRQETQYF
DNA: TGCAGGGCTAGACTAGCGCCTCGCCAAGAGACCCAGTACTTC

size: NA
J: TRBJ1-1
D: NA
V: TRBV27
CDR3: CASKGSMNTEAFF
DNA: TGTGCCAGCAAGGGATCCATGAACACTGAAGCTTTCTTT

size: medium-sized
J: TRBJ2-3
D: NA
V: TRBV27
CDR3: CASSWDGGADTQYF
DNA: TGTGCCAGCAGTTGGGACGGAGGGGCAGATACGCAGTATTTT

size: medium-sized
J: TRBJ1-4
D: TRBD1
V: TRBV3-1
CDR3: CASSQTGVEKLFF
DNA: TGTGCCAGCAGCCAGACAGGGGTTGAAAAACTGTTTTTT

size: NA
J: TRBJ1-2
D: TRBD1
V: TRBV6-5
CDR3: CARSPGQGVGYTF
DNA: TGTGCACGCAGCCCTGGACAGGGCGTCGGCTACACCTTC

size: medium-sized
J: TRBJ2-5
D: NA
V: TRBV28
CDR3: CASQPQGVTETQYF
DNA: TGTGCCAGCCAACCCCAGGGAGTTACGGAGACCCAGTACTTC

size: many
J: TRBJ1-2
D: TRBD1
V: TRBV24-1
CDR3: CATSPGDRNYGYTF
DNA: TGTGCCACCTCTCCTGGGGACAGGAACTATGGCTACACCTTC

size: many
J: TRBJ1-5
D: NA
V: TRBV3-1
CDR3: CASSQGADIRPQHF
DNA: TGTGCCAGCAGCCAAGGGGCAGACATACGGCCCCAGCATTTT

size: few
J: TRBJ2-2
D: TRBD2
V: TRBV7-9
CDR3: CASSLQGTSLSGELFF
DNA: TGTGCCAGCAGCCTGCAGGGGACTAGCCTATCCGGGGAGCTGTTTTTT